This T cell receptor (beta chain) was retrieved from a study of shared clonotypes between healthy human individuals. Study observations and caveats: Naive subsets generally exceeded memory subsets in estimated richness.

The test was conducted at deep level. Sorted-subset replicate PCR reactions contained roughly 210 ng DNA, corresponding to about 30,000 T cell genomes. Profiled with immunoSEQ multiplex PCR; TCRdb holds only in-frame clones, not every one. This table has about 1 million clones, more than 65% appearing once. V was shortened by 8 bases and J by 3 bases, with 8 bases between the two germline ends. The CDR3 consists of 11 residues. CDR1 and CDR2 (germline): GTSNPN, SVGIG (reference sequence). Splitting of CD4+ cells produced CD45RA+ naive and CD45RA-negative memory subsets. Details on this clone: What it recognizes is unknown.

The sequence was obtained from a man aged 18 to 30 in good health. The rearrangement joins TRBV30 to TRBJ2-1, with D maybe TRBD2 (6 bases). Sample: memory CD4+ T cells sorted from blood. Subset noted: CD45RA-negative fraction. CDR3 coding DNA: TGTGCCCGACTAGACTACAATGAGCAGTTCTTC. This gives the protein CARLDYNEQFF.